Given below is one T cell receptor (beta chain) in context. It has no known antigen specificity. Base-call qualities are not available, and no considerably larger clone is one nucleotide away. The reads were generated on an Illumina HiSeq 2500. Quantitative 5'-RACE with molecular barcodes was the method used to prepare the TCR beta libraries. Per the source publication's procedure: A new computational method, built on a probabilistic model of VDJ rearrangement, was used to identify disease-linked TCR variants. The public reads were reanalyzed by TCRdb: fastp trimming at Q25, MiXCR alignment, in-frame beta chains only. Every entry covers one CDR3 protein and lists the most common genes and DNA from its rows. TCRdb, not the original authors, processed these V and J calls. This sample holds tens of thousands of distinct CDR3 sequences; more than 8.5% were observed only once. The ten most abundant clones make up approximately 30% of the sample.

Relative to germline, V is 1 base shorter and J is 5 bases shorter, with 14 bases between their ends. As encoded in the germline V gene (reference sequence), CDR1 is GTSNPN while CDR2 is SVGIG. The CDR3 runs 14 residues from the cysteine to the phenylalanine. Of the read, only the CDR3 DNA is kept; its 42 bases are in frame from base 1. The data were obtained in a study of CD8 T cells in ankylosing spondylitis (dated by TCRdb to about 2017). Broadly, across the study: To find TCR variants linked to disease, the study profiled T cell receptor beta repertoires in ankylosing spondylitis patients and healthy donors. The full study cohort was made up of about two dozen ankylosing spondylitis patients and roughly 98 healthy donors. Peripheral blood was sampled, and synovial fluid was additionally collected from ankylosing spondylitis patients. General findings and caveats noted by the study authors: Some motif variants were previously reported in synovial fluid and blood of reactive arthritis patients, suggesting common disease-initiation mechanisms. Blood from ankylosing spondylitis patients appeared to be characterized by a TCR beta motif made up of under ten highly homologous amino acid variants. The disease-linked clones had a CD8+ phenotype and were found at relatively low frequencies in peripheral blood. The disease-linked clones were reported to be significantly enriched in matched synovial fluid samples from ankylosing spondylitis patients.

The rearranged segments are TRBV30 and TRBJ1-2; no D gene call is confident. The sequence derives from a male donor with ankylosing spondylitis. Sequencing input: blood, either unsorted or a sorted T cell fraction (not recorded which). CDR3 reads: CAWSGITNLYGYTF. The DNA sequence is given as TGTGCCTGGAGTGGGATCACGAACCTTTATGGCTACACCTTC.